This passage covers 11 T cell receptor beta chains from one sample sequenced in a study of T cell changes during pregnancy in multiple sclerosis. Sequenced by immunoSEQ multiplex PCR; TCRdb stores in-frame clones only, minus some. The table lists about 62,000 clones, approximately 93% of them singletons, with roughly 3% in the top ten. Sequenced material: CD8+ T cells from peripheral blood mononuclear cells, taken in the second trimester of pregnancy. The receptors shown here come from a female donor with multiple sclerosis, enrolled in a pregnancy study.

The V and J genes are TRBV5-1 and TRBJ2-7, with a possible D match to TRBD1 (6 bases). The CDR3 is 14 amino acids. Germline lookup yields CDR1 SGHRS and CDR2 YFSETQ. V was clipped by 0 bases and J by 3 bases, with 10 bases between them. The CDR3 sequence: CASSLGGQIYEQYF. The DNA for the CDR3 is TGCGCCAGCAGCTTGGGGGGGCAGATCTACGAGCAGTACTTC.

This chain joins TRBV5-1 and TRBJ2-7; possible D gene TRBD1, 5 bases. CDR1 and CDR2 (germline): SGHRS, YFSETQ. The V gene lost 2 bases and the J gene lost 3 bases, with 9 bases spanning the gap. This CDR3 contains 13 residues. This CDR3 reads CASSLSGIYEQYF. CDR3 DNA sequence: TGCGCCAGCAGCTTATCAGGGATCTACGAGCAGTACTTC.

The chain combines TRBV19 with TRBJ2-1, with D perhaps matching TRBD2 (5 bases). CDR3 length: 15 residues. Germline V gives CDR1 LNHDA, CDR2 SQIVND (reference sequence). The germline V and J ends were trimmed by 4 bases and 2 bases, with 12 bases remaining between them. CDR3 DNA sequence: TGTGCCAGTAGTAGGAGCGGAGCGACCTACAATGAGCAGTTCTTC. As protein: CASSRSGATYNEQFF.

V is TRBV9 and J is TRBJ2-2; D is unresolved. V shed 5 bases and J shed 6 bases, with 14 bases lying between them. CDR3 length: 14 residues. CDR1 SGDLS and CDR2 YYNGEE come from the germline V gene. CDR3 protein: CASRRLSSAGELFF. In nucleotides, the CDR3 is TGTGCCAGCAGAAGACTTAGCTCGGCCGGGGAGCTGTTTTTT.

This clone was seen only a few times. The V gene is TRBV28, the J gene TRBJ1-2; the match to TRBD1 covers 8 bases. Unmatched junction bases numbered 5, after V lost 6 bases and J lost 5 bases. The V gene's germline CDR1 is MDHEN and CDR2 SYDVKM. This CDR3 has 13 amino acids. CDR3 nucleotide sequence: TGTGCCAGCAGGCCAGGGGGCAGATATGGCTACACCTTC. Its protein product is CASRPGGRYGYTF.

This chain joins TRBV7-9 and TRBJ2-3; tentatively, D is TRBD1 (5 bases). The CDR3 has 18 residues. The V gene's germline CDR1 is SEHNR and CDR2 FQNEAQ (reference sequence). Trimming took off 4 bases at V and 0 bases at J, with 20 bases between the two ends. As DNA, the CDR3 is TGTGCCAGCAGCTCGCCCCGGAGACAGCCTTCTAGCACAGATACGCAGTATTTT. Protein: CASSSPRRQPSSTDTQYF.

CDR3 DNA: TGTGCCAGCGGGCAGGGGGCGGGCACTGAAGCTTTCTTT. Amino acid sequence: CASGQGAGTEAFF. The rearrangement links TRBV27 to TRBJ1-1, with 8 bases that match TRBD1. V trimming: 8 bases; J trimming: 4 bases; junction bases outside the gene matches: 6. Germline V gene lookup returns CDR1 MNHEY and CDR2 SMNVEV (reference sequence). This CDR3 spans 13 amino acids.

The chain links TRBV5-6 to TRBJ2-7; the D is unclear. V was trimmed by 3 bases and J by 7 bases, leaving 11 bases between them. Germline CDR1 is SGHDT and CDR2 is YYEEEE. This CDR3 has 12 residues. CDR3 protein: CASSSRIAEQYF. In DNA form, the CDR3 reads TGTGCCAGCAGCTCTAGGATAGCTGAGCAGTACTTC.

The rearrangement links TRBV7-9 to TRBJ2-2; 12 bases are shared with TRBD2. CDR1 is SEHNR and CDR2 is FQNEAQ in the germline V gene (reference sequence). Unmatched junction bases numbered 6, after V lost 4 bases and J lost 0 bases. The CDR3 has 18 residues. The CDR3 region has the DNA TGTGCCAGCAGCTCGCCGGCTAGCGGGAGGGCGAACACCGGGGAGCTGTTTTTT. Encoded protein: CASSSPASGRANTGELFF.

The gene calls are TRBV4-1 and TRBJ1-5; D possibly corresponds to TRBD1 (5 bases). The CDR3 sequence is 15 residues long. Trimming cost V 1 base and J 5 bases, with 12 bases left between them. Germline V gives CDR1 MGHRA, CDR2 YSYEKL. CDR3 region: CASSQASTDYQPQHF. Written as DNA, the CDR3 is TGCGCCAGCAGCCAAGCCTCGACAGACTATCAGCCCCAGCATTTT.

The chain is built from TRBV27 and TRBJ1-2; a weak D match, TRBD1 (5 bases). This CDR3 comprises 13 residues. V was trimmed by 6 bases and J by 4 bases, leaving 12 bases between them. Germline loops: CDR1 MNHEY, CDR2 SMNVEV (reference sequence). Here the CDR3 reads CASSPQGLYGYTF. Written as DNA, the CDR3 is TGTGCCAGCAGCCCCCAGGGACTCTATGGCTACACCTTC.